Listed here are 24 T cell receptor beta chains from one sample, sequenced in a study of PD-L1 blockade in urothelial cancer. The table came from immunoSEQ multiplex PCR; TCRdb's copy has only in-frame clones and leaves some out. The table lists approximately 110,000 clones, about 85% of them singletons. The sequencing used PBMCs, collected around atezolizumab (anti-PD-L1) treatment. The source is a man over 45 with urothelial cancer.

The rearrangement links TRBV4-1 to TRBJ1-5; a weak D match, TRBD1 (5 bases). Trimming took 1 base from V and 3 from J, leaving 10 bases between them. CDR1 and CDR2 (germline): MGHRA, YSYEKL. This CDR3 contains 15 residues. CDR3 coding DNA: TGCGCCAGCAGCCAAGGCTCAGGGAACAATCAGCCCCAGCATTTT. Its protein is CASSQGSGNNQPQHF.

The table lists this clone with a few counts. The DNA of the CDR3 is TGTGCCGGAAAATCCCGGGACTACCAAGAGACCCAGTACTTC. Translated, it gives CAGKSRDYQETQYF. The rearrangement joins TRBV2 to TRBJ2-5; D is possibly TRBD2 (6 bases). Trimming stripped 11 bases from V and 0 bases from J, with 16 bases between. Germline values: CDR1 SNHLY, CDR2 FYNNEI. CDR3 length: 14 amino acids.

The chain employs TRBV28 and TRBJ1-2; the match to TRBD1 covers 9 bases. CDR3 length equals 16 residues. After removal of 6 bases from V and 2 bases from J, the junction contained 10 bases not matched to a gene. Germline CDR1 reads MDHEN; CDR2 reads SYDVKM. Here the CDR3 reads CASSPPDRGPNYGYTF. The CDR3 DNA reads TGTGCCAGCAGCCCCCCGGACAGGGGACCAAACTATGGCTACACCTTC.

This clone appeared a single time. The V call is TRBV6-5, the J call TRBJ2-3, with TRBD2 matching over 11 bases. The ends lost 6 bases at V and 3 bases at J; junction bases unmatched: 5. The CDR3 loop spans 15 amino acids. The germline gives CDR1 MNHEY, CDR2 SVGAGI. CDR3 protein: CASSELAGATDTQYF. Here the CDR3 DNA reads TGTGCCAGCAGCGAACTAGCGGGAGCGACAGATACGCAGTATTTT.

CDR3 DNA: TGTGCCAGCAGCCCAGGGACTAGGCCCTCCGAGCAGTTCTTC. Translated: CASSPGTRPSEQFF. The chain is built from TRBV9 and TRBJ2-1; 8 bases line up with TRBD2. CDR3 length: 14 amino acids. Germline assignment: CDR1 SGDLS and CDR2 YYNGEE. The trim removed 4 bases at V and 10 bases at J, leaving 10 bases unmatched.

The gene calls are TRBV7-9 and TRBJ2-3, with 7 bases that match TRBD2. CDR1 and CDR2 from the germline V gene are SEHNR and FQNEAQ (reference sequence). The CDR3 loop spans 15 amino acids. V gave up 3 bases and J gave up 3 bases; unmatched junction bases: 6. This chain's CDR3 is CASSFGLGGTDTQYF. CDR3 DNA sequence: TGTGCCAGCAGCTTTGGACTAGGTGGGACAGATACGCAGTATTTT.

The chain uses TRBV18 and TRBJ2-3, with 10 bases aligning to TRBD1. Germline loops: CDR1 KGHSH, CDR2 LQKENI. V trimming: 4 bases; J trimming: 3 bases; junction bases outside the gene matches: 7. This CDR3 has 16 residues. The CDR3 region is CASSLGTGALTDTQYF. CDR3 sequence (DNA): TGTGCCAGCTCACTTGGGACAGGGGCTTTGACAGATACGCAGTATTTT.

The gene calls are TRBV28 and TRBJ1-1; a weak D match, TRBD1 (6 bases). Trimming shortened V by 1 base and J by 8 bases, and 14 bases separated the two germline ends. Germline CDR1 reads MDHEN; CDR2 reads SYDVKM. The CDR3 spans 14 residues. The chain's CDR3 is CASSLFTRGREAFF. The DNA for the CDR3 is TGTGCCAGCAGTTTATTTACCAGGGGCCGCGAAGCTTTCTTT.

CDR3 protein: CASSLEFRQSNTGELFF. The CDR3 DNA is TGTGCCAGCAGCTTGGAATTCAGGCAGAGCAACACCGGGGAGCTGTTTTTT. The rearrangement links TRBV5-6 to TRBJ2-2, with D unresolved. The CDR3 is made up of 17 amino acids. Germline loops: CDR1 SGHDT, CDR2 YYEEEE. V was clipped by 0 bases and J by 2 bases, with 14 bases between them.

This clone was counted once. The chain joins TRBV28 to TRBJ2-5; D gene unclear. V lost 8 bases and J 1 base, leaving 14 bases between the germline ends. The CDR3 totals 14 residues. Germline loops: CDR1 MDHEN, CDR2 SYDVKM. CDR3 DNA sequence: TGTGCCAGCGCTACCCCCACCTTCCAAGAGACCCAGTACTTC. This gives the protein CASATPTFQETQYF.

The chain has TRBV5-1 and TRBJ2-7; TRBD1 matches at 8 bases. Per the germline V gene, CDR1 is SGHRS and CDR2 is YFSETQ. J was trimmed by 4 bases and V by 1 base; bases with no gene match: 7. This CDR3 spans 15 amino acids. CDR3: CASSLIQGARYEQYF. The CDR3 DNA is TGCGCCAGCAGCTTGATTCAGGGGGCGCGGTACGAGCAGTACTTC.

The V and J genes are TRBV7-9 and TRBJ2-3, with 12 bases matching TRBD2. The CDR3 extends over 16 amino acids. V was pared by 1 base and J by 4 bases, with 3 bases of the junction left unmatched. The germline V gene encodes CDR1 SEHNR and CDR2 FQNEAQ (reference sequence). The CDR3 DNA is TGTGCCAGCAGCTTAGGGACTAGCGGGAACCCAGATACGCAGTATTTT. Translating gives CASSLGTSGNPDTQYF.

The rearrangement uses TRBV28 and TRBJ1-4; perhaps TRBD1 as D (5 bases). The germline CDR1 and CDR2 sequences are MDHEN and SYDVKM. V dropped 5 bases and J dropped 8 bases, with 12 bases sitting between them. CDR3 length equals 13 residues. In DNA form, the CDR3 reads TGTGCCAGCAGTCCGGGGGGGGAGGAAAAACTGTTTTTT. This translates into CASSPGGEEKLFF.

The chain joins TRBV2 to TRBJ1-3; tentatively, D is TRBD1 (5 bases). V shed 4 bases and J shed 2 bases, with 24 bases lying between them. This CDR3 is 19 amino acids long. CDR1 SNHLY and CDR2 FYNNEI come from the germline V gene. This chain's CDR3 is CASSVWQGGLENPGNTIYF. As DNA, the CDR3 is TGTGCCAGCAGTGTGTGGCAGGGTGGTTTGGAGAACCCTGGAAACACCATATATTTT.

The rearrangement uses TRBV6-6 and TRBJ1-6; unclear D gene. The V end lost 3 bases, the J end lost 11 bases, and 11 bases lay between the germline ends. From germline, CDR1 is MNHNY and CDR2 SVGAGI (reference sequence). The CDR3 length is 13 residues. CDR3: CASSYEIETPLHF. The CDR3 DNA follows: TGTGCCAGCAGTTATGAGATTGAAACACCCCTCCACTTT.

The chain is built from TRBV4-1 and TRBJ1-5; 8 bases line up with TRBD1. CDR3 length: 15 amino acids. Per germline, CDR1 MGHRA and CDR2 YSYEKL. The V segment lost 0 bases and the J segment 6 bases; nucleotides outside the gene matches: 4. DNA for the CDR3: TGCGCCAGCAGCCAAGACAGGGGGCGATTTCAGCCCCAGCATTTT. Translating it yields CASSQDRGRFQPQHF.

The rearrangement links TRBV6-4 to TRBJ2-6; D is unresolved. Trimming pared 6 bases from V and 0 bases from J, leaving 9 bases between. There are 15 residues in the CDR3. From germline, CDR1 is MRHNA and CDR2 SNTAGT. CDR3 sequence reads: CASSPTGSGANVLTF. In DNA form, the CDR3 reads TGTGCCAGCAGCCCAACTGGCTCTGGGGCCAACGTCCTGACTTTC.

CDR3 in DNA: TGTGCCAGCAGTTCTCTCTCAGGGGTTTATCAGCCCCAGCATTTT. Translating it yields CASSSLSGVYQPQHF. This chain connects TRBV28 to TRBJ1-5, with D possibly matching TRBD1 (6 bases). The CDR3 loop spans 15 amino acids. Trimming shortened V by 4 bases and J by 5 bases, and 15 bases separated the two germline ends. CDR1 and CDR2 from the germline V gene are MDHEN and SYDVKM. The entire variable domain, with the rest obtained from reference TRBV28 and TRBJ1-5, is as follows: DVKVTQSSRYLVKRTGEKVFLECVQDMDHENMFWYRQDPGLGLRLIYFSYDVKMKEKGDIPEGYSVSREKKERFSLILESASTNQTSMYLCASSSLSGVYQPQHFGDGTRLSIL.

This clone was seen a single time. V and J are TRBV7-9 and TRBJ2-5, with 13 nucleotides matching TRBD2. Trimming cost V 0 bases and J 5 bases; bases outside gene matches: 3. Looked up from germline, CDR1 is SEHNR and CDR2 is FQNEAQ (reference sequence). The CDR3 runs to 16 residues. The CDR3 nucleotides are TGTGCCAGCAGCTTAGCGGGACTAGCGGGACGTGAGACCCAGTACTTC. As protein: CASSLAGLAGRETQYF.

The chain links TRBV6-1 to TRBJ2-6; 8 bases are a match to TRBD1. The CDR3 is 17 residues long. The V and J ends lost 0 bases and 2 bases, in that order; junction bases with no gene match: 3. Germline CDR1 and CDR2: MNHNS and SASEGT. In DNA, the CDR3 is TGTGCCAGCAGTGAAGCCCAGGGGGCGGCTGGGGCCAACGTCCTGACTTTC. This gives the protein CASSEAQGAAGANVLTF.

This chain uses TRBV28 with TRBJ1-2, with D maybe TRBD1 (5 bases). The germline V gene has CDR1 MDHEN and CDR2 SYDVKM. Trimming removed 5 bases at V and 4 bases at J, with 11 bases between. This CDR3 comprises 13 residues. CDR3 loop: CASSTTASYGYTF. The CDR3 DNA is TGTGCCAGCAGTACGACAGCGTCCTATGGCTACACCTTC.

The chain combines TRBV30 with TRBJ1-2, with D perhaps matching TRBD1 (5 bases). V lost 8 bases and J lost 5, with 15 bases in between. The CDR3 contains 12 residues. From germline, CDR1 is GTSNPN and CDR2 SVGIG (reference sequence). CDR3: CARGGAGYGYTF. The CDR3 DNA reads TGTGCCCGTGGAGGGGCAGGGTATGGCTACACCTTC. The full variable domain, completed using reference TRBV30 and TRBJ1-2, is SQTIHQWPATLVQPVGSPLSLECTVEGTSNPNLYWYRQAAGRGLQLLFYSVGIGQISSEVPQNLSASRPQDRQFILSSKKLLLSDSGFYLCARGGAGYGYTFGSGTRLTVV.

This chain joins TRBV4-2 and TRBJ2-2; 9 positions match TRBD1. The germline V gene has CDR1 LGHNA and CDR2 YNFKEQ. After removal of 0 bases from V and 4 bases from J, the junction contained 3 bases not matched to a gene. The CDR3 has 16 amino acids. CDR3 sequence reads: CASSQDGTGFTGELFF. The CDR3 nucleotides are TGTGCCAGCAGCCAAGATGGGACAGGGTTCACCGGGGAGCTGTTTTTT.

The V gene is TRBV27, the J gene TRBJ1-2; 9 bases are shared with TRBD1. Germline CDR1 is MNHEY and CDR2 is SMNVEV (reference sequence). The CDR3 is made up of 14 amino acids. V dropped 2 bases and J dropped 8; count of bases not matched to a gene: 6. The CDR3 region has the DNA TGTGCCAGCAGTTTAGGGACAGGGTCGGGGGGCTACACCTTC. Its translation is CASSLGTGSGGYTF.